The clone carrying this TCR beta chain occurred once. The entry originates in a study of blood T cell repertoires in COVID-19. As for the study in general: The United States, Italy and Spain were the sources of the acute and convalescent COVID-19 samples. Nucleic acid was either cDNA or gDNA, and it came from T cells, B-cell-depleted T cells, or PBMCs.

In the original analysis: Amplified reference gene primers provided the basis for estimating nucleated cell counts. Generated by immunoSEQ multiplex PCR, the TCRdb table keeps only in-frame clones and is missing some. For V, J and clone size, that table is used; D and trimming come from the DNA. The table records roughly 120,000 clones, 84% of them present only once. What was sequenced was peripheral blood. This clonotype was sampled from a woman in her sixties with acute or convalescent COVID-19.

The CDR3: CASSAGGARAKNIQYF. CDR3 DNA: TGTGCCAGCAGTGCAGGGGGCGCGAGGGCCAAAAACATTCAGTACTTC. The V and J genes are TRBV6-1 and TRBJ2-4; TRBD1 agrees at 8 bases. The CDR3 spans 16 residues. Germline assignment: CDR1 MNHNS and CDR2 SASEGT. With 4 bases clipped from V and 1 base from J, the junction kept 6 bases outside the gene matches.